The clone carrying this T cell receptor beta chain was counted only a few times. MiXCR, applied by TCRdb to the RT-PCR reads, yields one record per CDR3 protein. The profile shows more than 150,000 distinct CDR3 sequences, nearly 9.5% of them singletons. The data were obtained in a study of response to subunit inactivated influenza vaccine. Germline V gene lookup returns CDR1 DFQATT and CDR2 SNEGSKA (reference sequence). With 6 bases removed from V and 8 bases from J, the gap between germline ends came to 13 bases. The CDR3 is 11 residues long. The sequenced sample was non-naive T cells sorted from PBMCs, obtained on the day of vaccination. The receptor was isolated from a man in his fifties or sixties who received an inactivated influenza vaccine. The chain employs TRBV20-1 and TRBJ1-2; D not certain. The CDR3 region is CSARAFGGYTF. Written as DNA, the CDR3 is TGCAGTGCCCGGGCGTTTGGGGGCTACACCTTC.